The T cell receptor (beta chain) under discussion was sequenced for a study of T cell responses to AZD1222 COVID-19 vaccine. Study background: Combined were second doses at about 4 or about 12 weeks.

Study-wide results and limits: Reportedly, nearly half of unique spike TCRs recognized epitopes outside B.1.351/B.1.1.7 mutations.

Comment on this clone: What it recognizes is unknown.

The CDR3 covers 13 residues. The V gene end was trimmed by 4 bases and the J gene end by 3 bases; junction bases not matched to a gene: 1. The germline V gene encodes CDR1 WSHSY and CDR2 SAAADI. Sequencing was performed with immunoSEQ multiplex PCR; in TCRdb, only in-frame clones are kept and a portion is missing. The sample has about 150,000 clones, roughly 88% seen once. This chain connects TRBV10-2 to TRBJ1-1; TRBD1 agrees at 8 bases. Source: peripheral blood, taken on day 0 of AZD1222 vaccination. The source is an adult in good health. CDR3 bases: TGCGCCAGCAGTGCACAGGGGGACACTGAAGCTTTCTTT. It encodes CASSAQGDTEAFF.